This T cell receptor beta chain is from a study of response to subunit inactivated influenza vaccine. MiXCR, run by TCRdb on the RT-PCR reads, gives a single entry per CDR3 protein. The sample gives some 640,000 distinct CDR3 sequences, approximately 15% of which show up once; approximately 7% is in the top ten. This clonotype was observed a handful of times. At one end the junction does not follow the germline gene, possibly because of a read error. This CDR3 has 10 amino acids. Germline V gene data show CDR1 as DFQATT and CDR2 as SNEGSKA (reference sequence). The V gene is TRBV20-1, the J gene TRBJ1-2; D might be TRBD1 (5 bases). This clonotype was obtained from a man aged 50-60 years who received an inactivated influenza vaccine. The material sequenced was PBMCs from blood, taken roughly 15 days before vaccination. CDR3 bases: TGCAGTGCTAGAGATCAGGGTGGCCACTTC. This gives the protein CSARDQGGHF.